Listed below are T cell receptor beta chains from one sample, sequenced in a study of shared clonotypes between healthy human individuals. The method was immunoSEQ multiplex PCR; TCRdb's version includes in-frame clones alone and lacks a portion of them. The data show under 550,000 clones, roughly 95% seen once. Sequenced input: naive CD4+ T cells sorted from blood. These receptors were taken from a woman aged 25 to 39 in good health. Each CDR3 is given with its conserved first and last residue. The order of the fields is clone size, V gene, J gene, CDR3 protein. Not all rows give a size; the values are once, few, many and, for expanded clones, a class.

clone_size: NA; v_call: TRBV5-1; j_call: TRBJ2-1; cdr3_aa: CASSFLRDRYNEQFF
clone_size: NA; v_call: TRBV28; j_call: TRBJ2-3; cdr3_aa: CASATSGSLDTQYF
clone_size: NA; v_call: TRBV7-9; j_call: TRBJ1-4; cdr3_aa: CASSLTGAGEKLFF
clone_size: NA; v_call: TRBV28; j_call: TRBJ1-5; cdr3_aa: CASSSAGTGGQPQHF
clone_size: NA; v_call: TRBV7-2; j_call: TRBJ2-1; cdr3_aa: CASSFGGSFGNEQFF
clone_size: NA; v_call: TRBV28; j_call: TRBJ2-7; cdr3_aa: CASSLITTGWGPDEQYF
clone_size: NA; v_call: TRBV5-4; j_call: TRBJ1-3; cdr3_aa: CASSSGLGRGSGNTIYF
clone_size: NA; v_call: TRBV5-5; j_call: TRBJ1-1; cdr3_aa: CASSPGQGAPSTEAFF
clone_size: NA; v_call: TRBV6-6; j_call: TRBJ1-1; cdr3_aa: CASRPRMTVPDTEAFF
clone_size: NA; v_call: TRBV19; j_call: TRBJ1-1; cdr3_aa: CASSTGLQVVTEAFF
clone_size: NA; v_call: TRBV18; j_call: TRBJ1-1; cdr3_aa: CASSPQGPSNTEAFF
clone_size: NA; v_call: TRBV10-2; j_call: TRBJ2-7; cdr3_aa: CASSGSSGVNEQYF
clone_size: NA; v_call: TRBV27; j_call: TRBJ2-3; cdr3_aa: CASSFGWRDTQYF
clone_size: few; v_call: TRBV19; j_call: TRBJ1-2; cdr3_aa: CASSHQGRSGYTF
clone_size: NA; v_call: TRBV5-1; j_call: TRBJ2-7; cdr3_aa: CASSLVAGKKYEQYF
clone_size: NA; v_call: TRBV15; j_call: TRBJ2-2; cdr3_aa: CATSRDKGVGELFF
clone_size: NA; v_call: TRBV6-5; j_call: TRBJ2-7; cdr3_aa: CASSFSGQDYEQYF
clone_size: NA; v_call: TRBV5-6; j_call: TRBJ2-2; cdr3_aa: CASSLWRLSTGELFF
clone_size: once; v_call: TRBV29-1; j_call: TRBJ2-7; cdr3_aa: CSVGSGVSYEQYF
clone_size: NA; v_call: TRBV2; j_call: NA; cdr3_aa: CASSNRDGSYEQYF
clone_size: NA; v_call: TRBV7-3; j_call: TRBJ2-1; cdr3_aa: CASTKGGRRKDEQFF
clone_size: NA; v_call: TRBV28; j_call: TRBJ2-7; cdr3_aa: CASSLSREIYEQYF
clone_size: NA; v_call: TRBV6-4; j_call: TRBJ1-2; cdr3_aa: CASSNRNPNYGYTF
clone_size: NA; v_call: TRBV19; j_call: TRBJ2-7; cdr3_aa: CASSRLTVPSYEQYF
clone_size: NA; v_call: TRBV5-1; j_call: TRBJ1-2; cdr3_aa: CASSLGTGEGYTF
clone_size: once; v_call: TRBV18; j_call: TRBJ2-5; cdr3_aa: CASSPTGGRETQYF
clone_size: NA; v_call: TRBV6-1; j_call: TRBJ1-1; cdr3_aa: CASSDTIINTEAFF
clone_size: NA; v_call: TRBV6-5; j_call: TRBJ1-1; cdr3_aa: CASSPSSVRPEAFF
clone_size: NA; v_call: TRBV5-1; j_call: TRBJ2-1; cdr3_aa: CASSLGLTSGSPDEQFF
clone_size: NA; v_call: TRBV29-1; j_call: TRBJ2-3; cdr3_aa: CSVTRTGGGTDTQYF
clone_size: NA; v_call: TRBV5-1; j_call: TRBJ1-1; cdr3_aa: CASTNSEYTEAFF
clone_size: NA; v_call: TRBV5-5; j_call: TRBJ1-3; cdr3_aa: CASSLIGQGSGNTIYF
clone_size: NA; v_call: TRBV7-9; j_call: TRBJ2-2; cdr3_aa: CASSPLETTGLDTGELFF
clone_size: NA; v_call: TRBV28; j_call: NA; cdr3_aa: CASKLAGGPYEQYF
clone_size: NA; v_call: TRBV28; j_call: TRBJ1-1; cdr3_aa: CASKKSGANTEAFF
clone_size: NA; v_call: TRBV4-1; j_call: TRBJ1-4; cdr3_aa: CASSPWDRGSANEKLFF
clone_size: NA; v_call: TRBV19; j_call: TRBJ1-1; cdr3_aa: CASRTRQGHPTEAFF
clone_size: NA; v_call: TRBV5-1; j_call: TRBJ2-7; cdr3_aa: CASTRTSPDYEQYF
clone_size: NA; v_call: TRBV6-5; j_call: TRBJ1-1; cdr3_aa: CASTYRGSTEAFF
clone_size: once; v_call: TRBV5-1; j_call: TRBJ2-2; cdr3_aa: CASSFQGGAGELFF
clone_size: NA; v_call: TRBV11-2; j_call: TRBJ2-1; cdr3_aa: CASSLDVVGEQFF
clone_size: NA; v_call: TRBV7-2; j_call: TRBJ2-1; cdr3_aa: CASSPGRVSSYNEQFF
clone_size: NA; v_call: TRBV15; j_call: TRBJ2-1; cdr3_aa: CATRAGGTSGGNEQFF
clone_size: NA; v_call: TRBV6-5; j_call: NA; cdr3_aa: CASSYSRGRADEQYF
clone_size: NA; v_call: TRBV30; j_call: TRBJ1-6; cdr3_aa: CAWTWASVNNSPLHF
clone_size: NA; v_call: TRBV27; j_call: TRBJ2-7; cdr3_aa: CASSPEGRTSGVSYEQYF
clone_size: NA; v_call: TRBV10-2; j_call: TRBJ2-4; cdr3_aa: CASRGDSFLALIQYF
clone_size: NA; v_call: TRBV28; j_call: TRBJ2-3; cdr3_aa: CASRALGTGGWYTQYF
clone_size: NA; v_call: TRBV6-1; j_call: TRBJ1-2; cdr3_aa: CASSEGTPGISNYGYTF
clone_size: NA; v_call: TRBV6-5; j_call: TRBJ2-7; cdr3_aa: CASSYSDRGYEQYF
clone_size: NA; v_call: TRBV7-2; j_call: TRBJ1-2; cdr3_aa: CASSPIRTGGRSSYGYTF
clone_size: once; v_call: TRBV2; j_call: TRBJ1-1; cdr3_aa: CASRFEGMNTEAFF